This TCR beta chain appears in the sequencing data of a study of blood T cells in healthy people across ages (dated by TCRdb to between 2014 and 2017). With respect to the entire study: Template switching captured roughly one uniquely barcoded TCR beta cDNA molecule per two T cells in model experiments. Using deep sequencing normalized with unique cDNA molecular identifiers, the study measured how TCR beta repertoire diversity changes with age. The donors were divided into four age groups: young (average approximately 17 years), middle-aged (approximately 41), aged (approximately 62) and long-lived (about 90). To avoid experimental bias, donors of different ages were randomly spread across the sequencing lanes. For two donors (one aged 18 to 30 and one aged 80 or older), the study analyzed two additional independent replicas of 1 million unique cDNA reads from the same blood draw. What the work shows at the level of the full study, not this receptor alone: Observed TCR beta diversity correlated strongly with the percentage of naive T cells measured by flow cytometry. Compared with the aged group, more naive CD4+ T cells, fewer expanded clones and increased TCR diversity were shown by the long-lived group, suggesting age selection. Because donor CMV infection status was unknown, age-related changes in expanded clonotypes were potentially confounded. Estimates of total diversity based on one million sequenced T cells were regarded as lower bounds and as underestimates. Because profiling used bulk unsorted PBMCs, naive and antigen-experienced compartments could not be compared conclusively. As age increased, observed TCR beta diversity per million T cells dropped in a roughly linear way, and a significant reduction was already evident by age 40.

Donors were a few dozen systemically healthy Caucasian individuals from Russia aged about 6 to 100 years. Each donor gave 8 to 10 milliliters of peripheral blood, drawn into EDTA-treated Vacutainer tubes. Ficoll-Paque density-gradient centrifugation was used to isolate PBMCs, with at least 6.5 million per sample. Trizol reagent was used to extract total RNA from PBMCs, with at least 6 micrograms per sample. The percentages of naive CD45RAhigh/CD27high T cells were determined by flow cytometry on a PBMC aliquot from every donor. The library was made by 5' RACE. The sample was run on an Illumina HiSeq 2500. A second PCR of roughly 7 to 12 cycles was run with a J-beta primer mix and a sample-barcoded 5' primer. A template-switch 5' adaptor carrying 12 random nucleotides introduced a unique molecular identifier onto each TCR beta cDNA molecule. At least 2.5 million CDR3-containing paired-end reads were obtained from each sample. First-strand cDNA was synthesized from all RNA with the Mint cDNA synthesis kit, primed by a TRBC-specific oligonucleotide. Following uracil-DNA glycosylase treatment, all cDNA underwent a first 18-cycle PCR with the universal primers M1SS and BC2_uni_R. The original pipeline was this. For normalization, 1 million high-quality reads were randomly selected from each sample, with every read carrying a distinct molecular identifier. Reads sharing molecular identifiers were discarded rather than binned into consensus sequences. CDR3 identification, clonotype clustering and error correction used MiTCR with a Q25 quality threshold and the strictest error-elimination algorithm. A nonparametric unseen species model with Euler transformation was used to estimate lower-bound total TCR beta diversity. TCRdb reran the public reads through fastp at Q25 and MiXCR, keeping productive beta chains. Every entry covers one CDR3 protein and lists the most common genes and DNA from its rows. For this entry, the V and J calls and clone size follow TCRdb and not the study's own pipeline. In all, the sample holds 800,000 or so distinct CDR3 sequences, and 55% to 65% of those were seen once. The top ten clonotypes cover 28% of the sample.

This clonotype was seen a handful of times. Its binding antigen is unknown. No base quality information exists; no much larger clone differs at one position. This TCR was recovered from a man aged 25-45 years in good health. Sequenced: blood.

The CDR3 in this case is CSARASGGEKLFF. The DNA reads TGCAGTGCTAGGGCCTCCGGAGGGGAAAAACTGTTTTTT. The V and J segments used are TRBV20-1 and TRBJ1-4, with no confident D gene call. The germline V gene (reference sequence) specifies DFQATT as CDR1 and SNEGSKA as CDR2. Deletion took 3 bases off V and 8 bases off J, with a span of 13 bases between the germline ends. The CDR3, cysteine through phenylalanine, is 13 amino acids long. Only the CDR3 portion is preserved as DNA: 39 bases, with reading frame beginning at the first base.